The T cell receptor (beta chain) described here comes from a study of T cell responses to AZD1222 COVID-19 vaccine. TCRdb's table, derived via immunoSEQ multiplex PCR, lists solely in-frame clones and lacks some. This sample has around 46,000 clones, with about 88% found just once. J gave up 2 bases and V 3 bases, and 3 bases lay outside the gene matches. In germline, CDR1 is SGDLS, CDR2 YYNGEE. The CDR3 contains 15 residues. This clonotype originated in an adult who received the AZD1222 COVID-19 vaccine. The sample was peripheral blood, taken 28 days after the second AZD1222 dose. The gene calls are TRBV9 and TRBJ1-3; 9 bases map to TRBD1. CDR3 nucleotide sequence: TGTGCCAGCAGCGAAAGACAGGGGGCTGGAAACACCATATATTTT. This translates into CASSERQGAGNTIYF.